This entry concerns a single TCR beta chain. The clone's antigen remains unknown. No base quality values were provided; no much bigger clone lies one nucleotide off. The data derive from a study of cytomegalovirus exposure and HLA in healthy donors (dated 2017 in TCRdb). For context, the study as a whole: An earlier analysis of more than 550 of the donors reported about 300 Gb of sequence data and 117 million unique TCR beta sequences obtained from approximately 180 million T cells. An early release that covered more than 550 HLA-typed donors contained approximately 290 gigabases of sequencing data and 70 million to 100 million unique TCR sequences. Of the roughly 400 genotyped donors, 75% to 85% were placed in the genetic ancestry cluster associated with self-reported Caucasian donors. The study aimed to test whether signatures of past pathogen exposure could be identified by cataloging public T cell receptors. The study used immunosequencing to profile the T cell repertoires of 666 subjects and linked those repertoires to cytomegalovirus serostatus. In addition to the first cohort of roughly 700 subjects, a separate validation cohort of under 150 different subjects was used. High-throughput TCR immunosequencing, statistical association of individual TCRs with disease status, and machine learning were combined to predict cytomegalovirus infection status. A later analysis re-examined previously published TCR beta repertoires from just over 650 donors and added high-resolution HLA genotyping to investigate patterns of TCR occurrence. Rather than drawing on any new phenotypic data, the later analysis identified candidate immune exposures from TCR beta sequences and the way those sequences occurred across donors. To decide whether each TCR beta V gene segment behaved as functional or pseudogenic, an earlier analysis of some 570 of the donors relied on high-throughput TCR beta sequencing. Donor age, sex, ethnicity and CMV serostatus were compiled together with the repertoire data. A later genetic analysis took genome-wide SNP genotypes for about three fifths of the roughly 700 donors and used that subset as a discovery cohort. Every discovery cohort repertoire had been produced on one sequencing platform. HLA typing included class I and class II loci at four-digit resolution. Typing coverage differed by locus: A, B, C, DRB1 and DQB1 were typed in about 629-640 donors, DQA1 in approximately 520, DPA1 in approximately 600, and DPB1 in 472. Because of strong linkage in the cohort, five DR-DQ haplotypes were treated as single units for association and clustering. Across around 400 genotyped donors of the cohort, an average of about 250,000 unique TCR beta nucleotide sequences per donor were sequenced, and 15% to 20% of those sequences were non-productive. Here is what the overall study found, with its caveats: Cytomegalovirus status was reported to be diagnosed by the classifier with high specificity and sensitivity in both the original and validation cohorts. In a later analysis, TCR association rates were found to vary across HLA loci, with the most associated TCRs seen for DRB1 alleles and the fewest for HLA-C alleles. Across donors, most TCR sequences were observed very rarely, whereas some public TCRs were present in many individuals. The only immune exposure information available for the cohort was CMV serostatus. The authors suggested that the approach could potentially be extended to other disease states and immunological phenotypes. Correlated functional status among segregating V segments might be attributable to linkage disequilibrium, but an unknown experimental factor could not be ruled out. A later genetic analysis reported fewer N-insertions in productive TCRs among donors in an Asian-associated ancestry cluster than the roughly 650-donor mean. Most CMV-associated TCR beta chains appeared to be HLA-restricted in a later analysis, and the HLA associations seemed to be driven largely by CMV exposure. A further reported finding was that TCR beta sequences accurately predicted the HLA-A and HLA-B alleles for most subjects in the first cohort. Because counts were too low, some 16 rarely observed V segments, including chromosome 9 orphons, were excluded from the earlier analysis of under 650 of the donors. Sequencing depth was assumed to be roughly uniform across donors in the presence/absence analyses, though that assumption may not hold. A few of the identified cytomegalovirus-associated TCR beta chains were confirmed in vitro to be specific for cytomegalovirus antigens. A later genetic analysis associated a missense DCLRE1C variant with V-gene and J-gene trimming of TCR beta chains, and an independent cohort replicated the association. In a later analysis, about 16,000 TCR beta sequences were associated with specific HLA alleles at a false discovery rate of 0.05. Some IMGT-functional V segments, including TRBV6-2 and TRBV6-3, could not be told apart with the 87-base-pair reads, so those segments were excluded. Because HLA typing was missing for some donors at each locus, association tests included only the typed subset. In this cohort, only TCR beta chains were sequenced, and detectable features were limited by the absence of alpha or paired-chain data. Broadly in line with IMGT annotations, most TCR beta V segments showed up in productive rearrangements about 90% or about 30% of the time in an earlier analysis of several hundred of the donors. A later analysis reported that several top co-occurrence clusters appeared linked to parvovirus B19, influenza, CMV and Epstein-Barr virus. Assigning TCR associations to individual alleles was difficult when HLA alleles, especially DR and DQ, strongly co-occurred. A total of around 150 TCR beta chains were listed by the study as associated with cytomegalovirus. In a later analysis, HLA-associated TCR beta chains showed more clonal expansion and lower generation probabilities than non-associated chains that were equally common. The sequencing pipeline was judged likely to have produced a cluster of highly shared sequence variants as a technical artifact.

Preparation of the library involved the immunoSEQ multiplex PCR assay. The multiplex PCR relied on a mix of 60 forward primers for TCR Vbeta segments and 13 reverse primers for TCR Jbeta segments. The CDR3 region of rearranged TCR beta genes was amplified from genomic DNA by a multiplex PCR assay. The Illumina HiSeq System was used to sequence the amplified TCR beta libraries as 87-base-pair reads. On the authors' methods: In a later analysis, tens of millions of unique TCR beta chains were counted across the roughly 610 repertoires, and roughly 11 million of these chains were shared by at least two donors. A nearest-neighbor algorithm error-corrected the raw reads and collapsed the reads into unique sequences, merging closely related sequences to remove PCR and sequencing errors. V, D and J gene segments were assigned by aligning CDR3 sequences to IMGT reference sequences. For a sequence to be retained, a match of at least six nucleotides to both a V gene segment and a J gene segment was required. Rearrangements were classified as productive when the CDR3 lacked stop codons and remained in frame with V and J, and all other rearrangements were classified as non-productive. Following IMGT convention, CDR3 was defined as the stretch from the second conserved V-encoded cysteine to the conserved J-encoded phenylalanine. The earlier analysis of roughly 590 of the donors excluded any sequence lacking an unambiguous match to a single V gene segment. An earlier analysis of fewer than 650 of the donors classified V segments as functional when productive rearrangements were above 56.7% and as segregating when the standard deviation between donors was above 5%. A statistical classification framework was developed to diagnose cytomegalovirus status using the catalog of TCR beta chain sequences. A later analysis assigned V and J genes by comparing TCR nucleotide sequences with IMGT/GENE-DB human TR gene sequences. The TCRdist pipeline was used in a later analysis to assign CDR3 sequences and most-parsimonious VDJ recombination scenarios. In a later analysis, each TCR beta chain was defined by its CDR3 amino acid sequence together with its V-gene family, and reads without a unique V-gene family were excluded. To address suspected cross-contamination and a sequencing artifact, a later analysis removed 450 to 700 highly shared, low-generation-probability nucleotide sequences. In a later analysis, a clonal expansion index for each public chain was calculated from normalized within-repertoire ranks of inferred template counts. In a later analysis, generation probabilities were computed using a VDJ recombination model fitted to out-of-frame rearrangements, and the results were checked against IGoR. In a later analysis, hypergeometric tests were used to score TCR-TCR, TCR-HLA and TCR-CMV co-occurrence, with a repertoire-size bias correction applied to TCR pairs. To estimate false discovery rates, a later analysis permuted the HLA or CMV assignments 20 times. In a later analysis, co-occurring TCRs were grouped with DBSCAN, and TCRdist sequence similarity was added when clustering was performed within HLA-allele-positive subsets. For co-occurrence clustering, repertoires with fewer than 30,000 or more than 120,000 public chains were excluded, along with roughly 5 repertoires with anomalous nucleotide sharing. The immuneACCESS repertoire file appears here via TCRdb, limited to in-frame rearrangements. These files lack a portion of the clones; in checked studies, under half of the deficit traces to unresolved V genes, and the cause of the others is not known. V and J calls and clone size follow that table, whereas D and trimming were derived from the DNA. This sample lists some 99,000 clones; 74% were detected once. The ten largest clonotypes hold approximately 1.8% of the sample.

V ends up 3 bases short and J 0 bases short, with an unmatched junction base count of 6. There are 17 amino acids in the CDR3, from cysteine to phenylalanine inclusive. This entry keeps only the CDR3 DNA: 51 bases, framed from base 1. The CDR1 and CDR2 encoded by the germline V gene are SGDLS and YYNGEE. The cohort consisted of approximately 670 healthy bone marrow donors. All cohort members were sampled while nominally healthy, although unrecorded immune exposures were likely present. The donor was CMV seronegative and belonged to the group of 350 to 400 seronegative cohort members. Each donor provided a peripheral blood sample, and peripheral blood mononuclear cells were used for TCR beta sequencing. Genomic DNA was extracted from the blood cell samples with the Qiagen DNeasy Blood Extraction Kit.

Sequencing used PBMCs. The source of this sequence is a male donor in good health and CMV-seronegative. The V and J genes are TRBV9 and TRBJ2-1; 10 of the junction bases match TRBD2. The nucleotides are TGTGCCAGCAGCGAGCCCTCTAGCGGGAGCTCCTACAATGAGCAGTTCTTC. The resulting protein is CASSEPSSGSSYNEQFF.